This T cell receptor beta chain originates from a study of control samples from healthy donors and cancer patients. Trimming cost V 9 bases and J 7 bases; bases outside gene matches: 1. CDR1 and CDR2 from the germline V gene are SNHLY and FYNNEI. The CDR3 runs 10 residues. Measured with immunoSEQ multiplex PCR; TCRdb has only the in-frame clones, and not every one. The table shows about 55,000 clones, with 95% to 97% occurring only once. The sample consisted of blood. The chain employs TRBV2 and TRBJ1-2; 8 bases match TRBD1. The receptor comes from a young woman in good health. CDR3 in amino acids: CASGTGGYTF. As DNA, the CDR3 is TGTGCCAGTGGGACAGGTGGCTACACCTTC.